This T cell receptor (beta chain) was found in a study of T cell responses to AZD1222 COVID-19 vaccine. Overall study: Second-dose intervals near 4 or 12 weeks were combined.

Overall study findings and caveats: Clonal diversity may have been underestimated, and the donors were mostly white British, with more females than males. The study sampled repertoires only after the peak T cell response.

This clone was counted a single time. Its specificity is not known. TCRdb keeps only in-frame clones here, not all; method: immunoSEQ multiplex PCR. The repertoire holds roughly 93,000 clones, 70% to 90% seen once, with around 1.5% in the top ten. Specimen: peripheral blood, collected on day 0 of AZD1222 vaccination. The sequence derives from an adult in good health.

CDR3: CASGASGVNTGELFF. The CDR3 DNA is TGTGCCAGCGGAGCTAGCGGGGTGAACACCGGGGAGCTGTTTTTT. The gene calls are TRBV2 and TRBJ2-2, with 9 positions matching TRBD2. The CDR3 contains 15 residues. Germline lookup yields CDR1 SNHLY and CDR2 FYNNEI. The V gene end was trimmed by 8 bases and the J gene end by 1 base; junction bases not matched to a gene: 5. The variable domain in full, with the rest retrieved from reference TRBV2 and TRBJ2-2, is EPEVTQTPSHQVTQMGQEVILRCVPISNHLYFYWYRQILGQKVEFLVSFYNNEISEKSEIFDDQFSVERPDGSNFTLKIRSTKLEDSAMYFCASGASGVNTGELFFGEGSRLTVL.